This T cell receptor beta chain was sequenced for a study of blood T cell repertoires in COVID-19. Whole-study context: Two negative PCRs, clearance, or symptom resolution were required of recovered Cohort 3 donors. The analysed material was cDNA or gDNA that came from T cells, B-cell-depleted T cells, or PBMCs.

This clone has more than one count but fewer than ten. Per the germline V gene, CDR1 is MNHNS and CDR2 is SASEGT. CDR3 length: 17 residues. The junction had 9 bases not matched to a gene; V was cut back by 2 bases and J by 2 bases. In the authors' workflow: Estimation of nucleated cell counts relied on the amplification of reference gene primers. Assay used: immunoSEQ multiplex PCR; TCRdb lists only in-frame clones, some missing. V and J calls and clone size follow that table, whereas D and trimming were derived from the DNA. The sample shows more than 120,000 clones, 84% of them seen only once. The chain carries TRBV6-1 and TRBJ2-7; 10 bases match TRBD1. Sequenced input: PBMCs or T cells enriched from blood (not recorded which). The TCR originated in a man aged 45-65 years in a cohort exposed to, infected with or recovered from COVID-19 (not recorded which). CDR3 sequence: CASSEKGTGARTYEQYF. For the CDR3, the DNA is TGTGCCAGCAGTGAAAAAGGGACAGGGGCCCGAACCTACGAGCAGTACTTC.